One sample yielded the 23 T cell receptor beta chains listed below, sequenced in a study of tumor-infiltrating lymphocytes in glioblastoma multiforme. Three nested ARM-PCR rounds with V-beta and C-beta primers built TCRB libraries. TCRdb re-analysed the multiplex PCR reads in MiXCR, keeping a single row per CDR3 protein. The repertoire holds 25,000 to 35,000 distinct CDR3 sequences, roughly three fifths seen once, with around 34% in the top ten. Sequencing was performed on brain tumor tissue. The receptors were sampled from a male donor with glioblastoma.

This clonotype was detected ten times or more. The V and J genes are TRBV6-5 and TRBJ1-4; tentative D call: TRBD1 (6 bases). Germline assignment: CDR1 MNHEY and CDR2 SVGAGI. CDR3 length equals 14 residues. Trimming left V 5 bases short and J 8 bases short, with 15 bases between. The CDR3 region is CASSAWTAREKLFF. In DNA form, the CDR3 reads TGTGCCAGCAGTGCCTGGACAGCCCGCGAAAAACTGTTTTTT.

As for this clonotype: This likely comes from a read error, as the CDR3 has no conserved phenylalanine or tryptophan at its end. The chain recombines TRBV6-1 with TRBJ2-7; D perhaps matches TRBD2 (5 bases). The germline V and J ends were trimmed by 2 bases and 5 bases, with 13 bases remaining between them. CDR3 length: 14 amino acids. The germline CDR1 and CDR2 sequences are MNHNS and SASEGT. The CDR3 reads CASSEIGGGHEQYS. The DNA of the CDR3 is TGTGCCAGCAGTGAAATCGGCGGAGGCCACGAGCAGTACTCC.

The chain has TRBV11-3 and TRBJ2-3; D gene uncertain. The germline V gene has CDR1 SGHNT and CDR2 YENEEA. V was pared by 3 bases and J by 2 bases, with 9 bases between. This CDR3 contains 14 residues. The DNA for the CDR3 is TGTGCCAGCAGCTTTGATAGTCACACAGATACGCAGTATTTT. Translated: CASSFDSHTDTQYF.

The chain links TRBV4-1 to TRBJ1-1, with 7 bases identical to TRBD1. The trim removed 3 bases at V and 0 bases at J, leaving 7 bases unmatched. The CDR3 has 16 residues. Germline V gene lookup returns CDR1 MGHRA and CDR2 YSYEKL. CDR3 protein: CASSQIKTGMNTEAFF. The CDR3 DNA is TGCGCCAGCAGCCAGATTAAGACAGGGATGAACACTGAAGCTTTCTTT.

The rearrangement uses TRBV20-1 and TRBJ2-2, with 10 positions matching TRBD2. V shed 0 bases, J shed 3 bases, and the junction held 4 bases outside the gene matches. There are 16 residues in the CDR3. From germline, CDR1 is DFQATT and CDR2 SNEGSKA (reference sequence). CDR3 sequence: CSARERLAGDTGELFF. Here the CDR3 DNA reads TGCAGTGCTAGAGAGAGACTAGCGGGTGACACCGGGGAGCTGTTTTTT.

This clonotype was seen more than once but under ten times. This rearrangement joins TRBV24-1 to TRBJ2-3; D tentatively fits TRBD1 or TRBD2 (5 bases each). Germline lookup yields CDR1 KGHDR and CDR2 SFDVKD. This CDR3 has 14 residues. The V end was cut by 7 bases, the J end by 1 base, with 11 bases between. The CDR3 DNA sequence: TGTGCCACCAGGGGACCTCTCGGCACAGATACGCAGTATTTT. Its protein is CATRGPLGTDTQYF.

Details on this clonotype: A read error may account for a junction end that differs from germline. The chain combines TRBV6-5 with TRBJ2-7; TRBD1 agrees at 7 bases. Germline lookup yields CDR1 MNHEY and CDR2 SVGAGI. The CDR3 totals 17 residues. This chain's CDR3 is CASSYRQGLASSYKQYF. DNA for the CDR3: TGTGCCAGCAGTTACCGACAGGGCCTGGCGTCCTCCTACAAGCAGTACTTC.

This chain links TRBV6-1 with TRBJ2-7; D is unresolved. V was shortened by 7 bases and J by 2 bases, with 9 bases between the two germline ends. Germline V lookup: CDR1 MNHNS, CDR2 SASEGT. This CDR3 region has 12 residues. CDR3 amino acids: CASKQITYEQYF. The CDR3 DNA sequence: TGTGCCAGCAAACAAATAACCTACGAGCAGTACTTC.

Details on this clonotype: This could be a read error, since a much larger clone is one nucleotide away. The rearrangement joins TRBV5-1 to TRBJ2-3, with 11 nucleotides matching TRBD1. Germline CDR1 is SGHRS and CDR2 is YFSETQ. The CDR3 loop spans 16 amino acids. V shed 3 bases, J shed 5 bases, and the junction held 8 bases outside the gene matches. The CDR3 nucleotides read TGCGCCAGCAGCTCAGGACAGGGGGCTCGGTTAGATACGCAGTATTTT. It encodes CASSSGQGARLDTQYF.

About this clonotype: Compared with germline, one end of the junction differs, possibly owing to a read error. The V gene is TRBV6-2 or TRBV6-3, the J gene TRBJ2-3; weak D call: TRBD1 (6 bases). The CDR3 has 15 residues. Looked up from germline, CDR1 is MNHEY and CDR2 is SVGEGT. CDR3 nucleotide sequence: TGTGCCAGCGGTTACGACGGGACAAGGGCAGATACGCAGTATTTT. Its translation: CASGYDGTRADTQYF.

As regards this clonotype: The CDR3 end shows no conserved phenylalanine or tryptophan, and so a read error is likely. The chain employs TRBV20-1 and TRBJ1-6; no clear D. V was cut by 3 bases and J by 4 bases, with 7 bases left in between. The CDR3 has 13 amino acids. The germline V gene has CDR1 DFQATT and CDR2 SNEGSKA (reference sequence). The CDR3 spells CSARDHYNSPLHS. The CDR3 nucleotides are TGCAGTGCTAGGGACCATTATAATTCACCCCTCCACTCT.

V gene TRBV20-1 combines with J gene TRBJ2-7; 7 positions match TRBD2. The germline gives CDR1 DFQATT, CDR2 SNEGSKA (reference sequence). This CDR3 comprises 13 residues. CDR3 bases: TGCAGCGTAGACGGACTGGCGGGAGTGGGGCAGTACTTC. Protein product: CSVDGLAGVGQYF.

This clonotype appeared a few times. At one end, the junction sequence differs from germline, possibly due to a read error. The chain is built from TRBV12-3 or TRBV12-4 and TRBJ2-7; D is perhaps TRBD1 (6 bases). The CDR3 covers 14 residues. The CDR3: CASSPPTGSYGQCF. The CDR3 nucleotides read TGTGCCAGCAGTCCTCCGACAGGTTCCTACGGGCAGTGCTTC.

The rearrangement uses TRBV10-1 and TRBJ2-1; no definite D call. Germline CDR1 and CDR2: WNHNN and SYGVQD (reference sequence). The V end was cut by 7 bases, the J end by 15 bases, with 16 bases between. CDR3 length: 11 amino acids. The CDR3 region is CASTESVGMFF. CDR3 nucleotides: TGCGCCAGCACTGAATCGGTCGGTATGTTCTTC.

This clonotype has just a few counts. CDR3 region: CASSLDVFNNEQFF. CDR3 sequence (DNA): TGTGCCAGCAGCTTAGATGTTTTTAACAATGAGCAGTTCTTC. This chain links TRBV7-3 with TRBJ2-1; the D is unclear. V shed 2 bases and J shed 5 bases, with 10 bases lying between them. Per germline, CDR1 SGHTA and CDR2 FQGTGA. The CDR3 is 14 amino acids.

The chain employs TRBV10-3 and TRBJ2-2, with TRBD1 matching over 10 bases. The CDR3 covers 17 residues. CDR1 ENHRY and CDR2 SYGVKD come from the germline V gene. J lost 3 bases, V lost 4 bases, and 8 bases had no gene match. CDR3 region: CAISVLGTGADTGELFF. The CDR3 nucleotides read TGTGCCATCAGTGTACTCGGGACAGGGGCCGACACCGGGGAGCTGTTTTTT.

In the case of this clonotype: Germline is not matched at one junction end, which may reflect a read error. J is TRBJ2-2 and V is TRBV2; 15 nucleotides line up with TRBD2. Germline V gene data show CDR1 as SNHLY and CDR2 as FYNNEI. The CDR3 is made up of 18 amino acids. CDR3 amino acids: CACRREPGLAGGAGELFF. In DNA form, the CDR3 reads TGTGCCTGCAGACGAGAACCGGGACTAGCGGGAGGTGCCGGGGAGCTGTTTTTT.

This clonotype was seen only a few times. The junction differs from germline at one of its ends, possibly a read error. The rearrangement links TRBV28 to TRBJ1-2, with 7 bases fitting TRBD1. The germline gives CDR1 MDHEN, CDR2 SYDVKM. CDR3 length: 12 amino acids. CDR3 sequence reads: CSSNTGDYGYTF. The CDR3 DNA follows: TGTTCCAGCAATACAGGGGATTATGGCTACACCTTC.

The chain couples TRBV11-3 to TRBJ2-1; the match to TRBD2 covers 8 bases. Germline V CDR1 and CDR2: SGHNT, YENEEA. Trimming at V came to 5 bases and at J to 4 bases, leaving 13 bases not matched to a gene. The CDR3 totals 17 residues. CDR3 sequence reads: CASSPRRSGTFYNEQFF. The DNA of the CDR3 is TGTGCCAGCAGCCCCCGGCGTAGCGGGACCTTTTACAATGAGCAGTTCTTC.

Many counts were recorded for this clonotype. Here the CDR3 reads CASSPRQGYNSPLHF. DNA of the CDR3: TGCGCCAGCAGCCCTCGACAGGGGTATAATTCACCCCTCCACTTT. V is TRBV4-1 and J is TRBJ1-6, with 8 bases aligning to TRBD1. The CDR3 is 15 amino acids. V lost 4 bases to trimming and J lost 4 bases; unmatched junction nucleotides: 3. The germline gives CDR1 MGHRA, CDR2 YSYEKL.

The chain employs TRBV11-3 and TRBJ2-7; D is undetermined. CDR1 and CDR2 (germline): SGHNT, YENEEA. This CDR3 comprises 14 residues. Trimming took 3 bases from V and 2 from J, leaving 11 bases between them. CDR3 DNA sequence: TGTGCCAGCAGCTTTTCCTTCCTTACCTACGAGCAGTACTTC. The encoded protein is CASSFSFLTYEQYF.

Concerning this clonotype itself: Mismatch with germline at one junction end may stem from a read error. The chain uses TRBV6-5 and TRBJ1-6; 7 nucleotides line up with TRBD1. The germline V gene encodes CDR1 MNHEY and CDR2 SVGAGI. There are 15 residues in the CDR3. CDR3 residues: CASSLQGPGISPLPF. The CDR3 nucleotides read TGTGCCAGCAGCTTACAGGGGCCGGGAATTTCACCCCTCCCCTTT.

For this clonotype: This clone may be a read error of a much larger clone one base away. The rearrangement uses TRBV5-1 and TRBJ2-7; tentatively, D is TRBD1 (5 bases). The CDR3 is made up of 14 amino acids. V was pared by 0 bases and J by 3 bases, with 10 bases between. Germline values: CDR1 SGHRS, CDR2 YFSETQ. The CDR3 coding sequence is TGCGCCAGCAGCTTGGGGACATGCATCTACGAGCAGTACTTC. Encoded protein: CASSLGTCIYEQYF.